The T cell receptor (beta chain) under discussion was sequenced for a study of blood T cell repertoires in COVID-19. Authors' analysis steps: Scientists estimated how many nucleated cells there were by amplifying reference gene primers. Profiled with immunoSEQ multiplex PCR; TCRdb holds only in-frame clones, not every one. V and J calls and clone size are copied from that table; D and trimming were computed from the DNA. The sample consists of about 150,000 clones, approximately 80% of them appearing once. In germline, CDR1 is SGHTA, CDR2 FQGTGA. The CDR3 sequence is 15 residues long. V was cut by 2 bases and J by 5 bases, with 12 bases left in between. This clone came up many times. In the same sample, other DNA sequences code for this CDR3.

The source material was peripheral blood. The TCR originated in a man aged 45-65 years with acute or convalescent COVID-19. This chain joins TRBV7-3 and TRBJ2-2, with a possible D match to TRBD2 (5 bases). The CDR3 DNA follows: TGTGCCAGCAGCTTAGGCGGGCATGGAACCGGGGAGCTGTTTTTT. Protein product: CASSLGGHGTGELFF.